This TCR beta chain was sequenced in a study of blood T cell repertoires in COVID-19 (TCRdb year 2020). With respect to the entire study: Samples from collaborators originated in the United States, Italy and Spain and spanned both the acute and convalescent phases of COVID-19. The material from the prospective study consisted of cDNA or gDNA derived from T cells, B-cell-depleted T cells, or PBMCs. Subjects who had been exposed to COVID-19, were actively infected with it, or had recovered from it provided the deeply sampled blood TCRbeta repertoires that made up the dataset. The repertoires were released in a freely available public database meant as a resource for research on the immune response to SARS-CoV-2. The samples were drawn from the first 160 participants of the ongoing ImmuneRACE study and from 1,254 subjects provided by 6 global collaborators. The sample metadata nearly always contained a de-identified subject ID, COVID-19 status, age in years and sex. HLA class I and class II types, where available, came from metadata supplied by the sample provider rather than from assay-based typing. The paper as a whole reports these results and caveats: The amount of clinical and demographic metadata varied by source and participant and was provided uncurated.

This clone has a single count. Its cognate antigen has yet to be identified. No clone much larger than this one lies a single base away; base qualities are absent. Each collaborating institution followed its own protocols to collect whole blood in K2EDTA tubes. For TCRbeta analysis, collaborators shipped samples in one of three forms: frozen whole blood, isolated PBMCs, or DNA extracted from either of those sample types. The CDR1 and CDR2 encoded by the germline V gene are MGHRA and YSYEKL. Including the terminal cysteine and phenylalanine, the CDR3 comprises 17 residues. CDR3 DNA only is kept here, 51 bases in frame from base 1. Here V drops 3 bases and J drops 0 bases, and the junction holds 3 bases not matched to any gene. The immunoSEQ Assay, a bias-controlled multiplex PCR, was used to amplify TCRbeta CDR3 regions from genomic DNA. On the authors' methods: Within the assay, amplification of reference gene primers was used to estimate how many nucleated cells each sample contained. Sequence reads were collapsed and filtered to measure the absolute abundance of every unique TCRbeta CDR3 rearrangement. Productive Simpson clonality was computed per sample as the square root of Simpson's diversity index over productive rearrangements. TCRdb re-hosts the immuneACCESS table, in-frame sequences only. Its copies lack some clones; in the studies checked, an unresolved V gene accounts for under half of them, and the cause for the rest is not known. That table gives V, J and clone size, and the DNA gave D and trimming. Here the sample has around 130,000 clones; more than 75% occur a single time. Of the sample, 3.7% falls within the top ten clones.

This sequence uses TRBV4-1 and TRBJ2-6; the junction holds 9 bases that match TRBD1. Sequencing input: peripheral blood. The receptor was derived from a man aged 45-65 years with active COVID-19. The CDR3 region reads CASSQRTGASGANVLTF. The DNA sequence is given as TGCGCCAGCAGCCAGAGGACAGGGGCCTCTGGGGCCAACGTCCTGACTTTC.